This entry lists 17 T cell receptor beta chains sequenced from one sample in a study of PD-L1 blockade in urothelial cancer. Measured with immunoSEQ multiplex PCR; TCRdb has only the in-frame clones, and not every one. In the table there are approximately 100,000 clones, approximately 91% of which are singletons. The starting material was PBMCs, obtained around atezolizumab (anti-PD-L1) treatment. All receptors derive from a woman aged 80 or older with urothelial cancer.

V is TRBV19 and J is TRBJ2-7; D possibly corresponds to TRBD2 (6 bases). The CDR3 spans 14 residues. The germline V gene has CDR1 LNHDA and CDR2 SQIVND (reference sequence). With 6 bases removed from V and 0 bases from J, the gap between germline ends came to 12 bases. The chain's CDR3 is CASRRRESSYEQYF. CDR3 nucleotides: TGTGCCAGTAGGCGTCGGGAGAGCTCCTACGAGCAGTACTTC.

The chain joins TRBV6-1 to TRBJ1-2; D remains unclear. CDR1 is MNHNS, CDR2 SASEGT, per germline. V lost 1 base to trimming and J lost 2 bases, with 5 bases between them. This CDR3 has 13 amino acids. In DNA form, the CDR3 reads TGTGCCAGCAGTGAAGTACAGAACTATGGCTACACCTTC. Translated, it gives CASSEVQNYGYTF.

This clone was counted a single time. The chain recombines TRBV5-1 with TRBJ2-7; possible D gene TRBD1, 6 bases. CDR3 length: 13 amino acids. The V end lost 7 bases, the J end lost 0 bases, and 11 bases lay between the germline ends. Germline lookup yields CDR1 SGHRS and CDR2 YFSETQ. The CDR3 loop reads CASRQATSYEQYF. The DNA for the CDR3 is TGCGCCAGCCGACAGGCAACCTCCTACGAGCAGTACTTC. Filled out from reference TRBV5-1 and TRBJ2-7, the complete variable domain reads KAGVTQTPRYLIKTRGQQVTLSCSPISGHRSVSWYQQTPGQGLQFLFEYFSETQRNKGNFPGRFSGRQFSNSRSEMNVSTLELGDSALYLCASRQATSYEQYFGPGTRLTVT.

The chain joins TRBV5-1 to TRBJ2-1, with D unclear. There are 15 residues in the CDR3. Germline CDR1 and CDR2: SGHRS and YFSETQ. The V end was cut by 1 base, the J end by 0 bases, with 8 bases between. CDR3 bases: TGCGCCAGCAGCTTGTTCCCCGGCTCCTACAATGAGCAGTTCTTC. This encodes CASSLFPGSYNEQFF.

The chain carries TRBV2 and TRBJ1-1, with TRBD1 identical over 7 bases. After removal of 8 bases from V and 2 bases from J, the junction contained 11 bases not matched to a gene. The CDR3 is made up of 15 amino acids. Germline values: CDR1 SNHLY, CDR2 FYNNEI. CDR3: CASPPTAGGNTEAFF. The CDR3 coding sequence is TGTGCCAGCCCCCCCACGGCAGGGGGAAACACTGAAGCTTTCTTT.

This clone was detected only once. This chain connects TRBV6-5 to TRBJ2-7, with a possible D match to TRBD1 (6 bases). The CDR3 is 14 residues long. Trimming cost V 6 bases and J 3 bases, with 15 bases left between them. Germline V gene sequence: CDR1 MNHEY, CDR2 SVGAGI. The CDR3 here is CASSFGQKYYEQYF. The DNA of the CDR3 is TGTGCCAGCAGCTTCGGACAGAAATACTACGAGCAGTACTTC.

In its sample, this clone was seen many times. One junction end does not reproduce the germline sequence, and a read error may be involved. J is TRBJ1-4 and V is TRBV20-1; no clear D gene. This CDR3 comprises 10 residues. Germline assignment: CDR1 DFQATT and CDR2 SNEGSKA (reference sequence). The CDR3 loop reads CSAREAPPQF. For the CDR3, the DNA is TGCAGTGCTAGAGAGGCCCCTCCGCAGTTT.

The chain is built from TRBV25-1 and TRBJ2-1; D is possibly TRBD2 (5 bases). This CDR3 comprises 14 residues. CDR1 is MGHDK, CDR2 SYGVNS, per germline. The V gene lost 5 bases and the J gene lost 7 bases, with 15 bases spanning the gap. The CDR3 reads CASSITSGRNEQFF. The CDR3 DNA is TGTGCCAGCAGTATAACTAGTGGGAGAAATGAGCAGTTCTTC.

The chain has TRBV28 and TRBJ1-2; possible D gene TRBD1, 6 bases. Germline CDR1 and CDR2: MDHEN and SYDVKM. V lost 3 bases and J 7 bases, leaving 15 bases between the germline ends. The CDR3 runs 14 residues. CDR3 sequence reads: CASSFPQGMAGYTF. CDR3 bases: TGTGCCAGCAGTTTCCCACAGGGTATGGCTGGCTACACCTTC.

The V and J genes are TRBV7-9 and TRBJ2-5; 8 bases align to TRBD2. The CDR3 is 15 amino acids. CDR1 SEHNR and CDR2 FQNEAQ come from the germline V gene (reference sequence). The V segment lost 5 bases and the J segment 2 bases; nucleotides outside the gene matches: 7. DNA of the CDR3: TGTGCCAGCAGCATAACCAGCGGGAGTCAAGAGACCCAGTACTTC. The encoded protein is CASSITSGSQETQYF.

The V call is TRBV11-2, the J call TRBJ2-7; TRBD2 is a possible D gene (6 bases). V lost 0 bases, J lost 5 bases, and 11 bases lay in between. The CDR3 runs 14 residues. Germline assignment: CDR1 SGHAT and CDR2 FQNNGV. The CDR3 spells CASSLEPGVDEQYF. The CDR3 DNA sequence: TGTGCCAGCAGCTTAGAACCGGGGGTAGACGAGCAGTACTTC.

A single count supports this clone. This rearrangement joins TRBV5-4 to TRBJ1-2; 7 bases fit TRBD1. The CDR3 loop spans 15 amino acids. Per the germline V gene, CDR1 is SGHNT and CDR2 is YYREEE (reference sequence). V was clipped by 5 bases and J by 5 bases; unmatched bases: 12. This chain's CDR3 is CASSFDRVEGYGYTF. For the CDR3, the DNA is TGTGCCAGCAGTTTTGACAGGGTGGAGGGGTATGGCTACACCTTC.

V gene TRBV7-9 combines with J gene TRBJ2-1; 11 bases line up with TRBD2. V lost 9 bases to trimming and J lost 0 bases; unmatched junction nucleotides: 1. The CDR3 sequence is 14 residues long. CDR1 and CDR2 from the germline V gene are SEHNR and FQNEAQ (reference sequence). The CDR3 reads CASTSGSSYNEQFF. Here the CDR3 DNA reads TGTGCCAGTACTAGCGGGAGCTCCTACAATGAGCAGTTCTTC.

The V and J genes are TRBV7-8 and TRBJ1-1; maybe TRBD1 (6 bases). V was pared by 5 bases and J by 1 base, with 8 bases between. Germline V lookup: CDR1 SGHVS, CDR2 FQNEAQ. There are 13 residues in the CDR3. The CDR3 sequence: CASSLQGNTEAFF. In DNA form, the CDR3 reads TGTGCCAGCAGCCTACAGGGGAACACTGAAGCTTTCTTT.

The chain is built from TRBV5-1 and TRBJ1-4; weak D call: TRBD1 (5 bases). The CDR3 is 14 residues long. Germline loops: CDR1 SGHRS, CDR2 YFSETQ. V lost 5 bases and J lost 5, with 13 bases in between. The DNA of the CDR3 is TGCGCCAGCAGTTCGGGGACTGTAAATGAAAAACTGTTTTTT. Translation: CASSSGTVNEKLFF.

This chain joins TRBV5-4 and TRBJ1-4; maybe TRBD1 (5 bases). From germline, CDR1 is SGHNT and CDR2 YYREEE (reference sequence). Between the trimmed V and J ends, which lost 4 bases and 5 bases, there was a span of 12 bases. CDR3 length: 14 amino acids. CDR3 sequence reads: CASSLGGGNEKLFF. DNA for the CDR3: TGTGCCAGCAGCCTTGGTGGGGGGAATGAAAAACTGTTTTTT.

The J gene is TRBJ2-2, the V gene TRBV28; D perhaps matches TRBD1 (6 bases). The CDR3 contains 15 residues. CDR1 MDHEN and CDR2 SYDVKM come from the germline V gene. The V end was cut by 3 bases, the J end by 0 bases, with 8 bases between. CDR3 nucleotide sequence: TGTGCCAGCAGTTTGGGGGCCGCGAACACCGGGGAGCTGTTTTTT. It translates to CASSLGAANTGELFF.